This TCR beta chain was obtained from a study of blood T cell repertoires in COVID-19. In the study overall: COVID-19 samples from acute and convalescent phases originated in the United States, Italy and Spain.

In the authors' workflow: Counts of nucleated cells, estimated from reference gene primer amplification, were obtained. Sequencing was performed with immunoSEQ multiplex PCR; in TCRdb, only in-frame clones are kept and a portion is missing. D and trimming were read from the DNA, whereas the V and J calls and clone size are those reported in that table. The table records approximately 450,000 clones, around 89% of them present only once. The CDR3 extends over 13 amino acids. The V and J ends lost 6 bases and 1 base, in that order; junction bases with no gene match: 1. Germline CDR1 SNHLY, CDR2 FYNNEI.

This chain links TRBV2 with TRBJ2-7; the match to TRBD1 covers 9 bases. This receptor was identified in a woman in her 30s with acute or convalescent COVID-19. Material for sequencing was peripheral blood. The DNA of the CDR3 is TGTGCCAGCAGAGGGACAGGGTCCTACGAGCAGTACTTC. Translation gives CASRGTGSYEQYF.